This entry describes one T cell receptor beta chain. In germline, CDR1 is SGHVS, CDR2 FQNEAQ. The ends lost 3 bases at V and 4 bases at J; junction bases unmatched: 6. The CDR3 sequence is 16 residues long. This entry belongs to a study of shared clonotypes between healthy human individuals. Per the authors' pipeline: Junction-only sequences without quality scores came from ImmunoSEQ, so filtering differed. Sequenced by immunoSEQ multiplex PCR; TCRdb stores in-frame clones only, minus some. D and trimming were read from the DNA, whereas the V and J calls and clone size are those reported in that table. This sample has 1.5 million to 1.9 million clones, with 98% found just once.

This chain links TRBV7-8 with TRBJ2-3; 11 bases map to TRBD2. The sample comprised naive CD4+ T cells sorted from blood. Regarding subset: CD45RA+ positively selected. This sequence originates from a man in his thirties or forties in good health. The CDR3: CASSLILAGGPDTQYF. The CDR3 bases are TGTGCCAGCAGCTTGATTCTAGCGGGAGGACCAGATACGCAGTATTTT.